This TCR beta chain was profiled in a study of blood T cell repertoires in COVID-19. The trim removed 0 bases at V and 8 bases at J, leaving 10 bases unmatched. Germline CDR1 is LNHNV and CDR2 is YYDKDF (reference sequence). This CDR3 has 16 amino acids. Original methodology: Reference gene primer amplification gave estimated nucleated cell counts. Here immunoSEQ multiplex PCR was the method, and the copy in TCRdb shows in-frame clones only, minus some. V and J calls and clone size are copied from that table; D and trimming were computed from the DNA. Among over 300,000 clones listed, about 85% were seen once. Adults between roughly 18 and 95 years of age took part from about 24 US areas.

The TCR sequence derives from a woman between 25 and 40 years old who had recovered from COVID-19. This rearrangement joins TRBV15 to TRBJ2-3; 8 nucleotides align to TRBD1. The sequencing input was PBMCs or T cells enriched from blood (not recorded which). The CDR3 bases are TGTGCCACCAGCAGAGAGGGACAGGCCAAGGGGGTTACGCAGTATTTT. Translating gives CATSREGQAKGVTQYF.